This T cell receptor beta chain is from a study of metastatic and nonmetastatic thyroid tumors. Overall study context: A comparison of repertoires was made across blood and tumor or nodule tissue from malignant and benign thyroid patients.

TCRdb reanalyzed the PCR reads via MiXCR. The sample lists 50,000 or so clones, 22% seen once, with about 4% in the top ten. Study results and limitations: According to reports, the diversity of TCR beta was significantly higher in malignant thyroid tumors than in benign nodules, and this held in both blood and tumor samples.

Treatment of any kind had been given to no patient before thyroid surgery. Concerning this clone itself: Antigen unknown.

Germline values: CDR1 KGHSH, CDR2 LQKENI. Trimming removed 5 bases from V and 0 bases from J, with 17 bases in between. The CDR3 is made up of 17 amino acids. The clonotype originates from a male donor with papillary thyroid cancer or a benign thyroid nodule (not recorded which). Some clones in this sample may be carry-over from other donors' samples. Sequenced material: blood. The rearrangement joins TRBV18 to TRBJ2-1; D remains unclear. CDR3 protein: CASSSALGRLSYNEQFF. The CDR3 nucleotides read TGTGCCAGCTCATCAGCACTGGGCAGACTCTCCTACAATGAGCAGTTCTTC.